This T cell receptor (beta chain) was sequenced in a study of response to subunit inactivated influenza vaccine. Study-level results: It was the authors' suggestion that each seasonal influenza vaccination recruits few new T cells.

TCRdb re-derived calls from the RT-PCR reads in MiXCR, one entry per CDR3 protein. The table includes 600,000 to 850,000 distinct CDR3 sequences, about 15% detected once. Trimming removed 7 bases from V and 2 bases from J; junction bases left unmatched: 6. CDR1 is SNHLY, CDR2 FYNNEI, per germline. The CDR3 contains 15 residues. This clonotype has just a few counts. Its antigen is not known. The input for sequencing was PBMCs from blood, taken about 14 days before vaccination. This sequence joins TRBV2 and TRBJ2-5; TRBD1 aligns across 11 bases. The origin of this receptor is a man between 45 and 60 years old who received an inactivated influenza vaccine. The CDR3 loop is CASNQDRGPQETQYF. The CDR3 DNA sequence: TGTGCCAGCAACCAGGACAGGGGGCCACAAGAGACCCAGTACTTC.